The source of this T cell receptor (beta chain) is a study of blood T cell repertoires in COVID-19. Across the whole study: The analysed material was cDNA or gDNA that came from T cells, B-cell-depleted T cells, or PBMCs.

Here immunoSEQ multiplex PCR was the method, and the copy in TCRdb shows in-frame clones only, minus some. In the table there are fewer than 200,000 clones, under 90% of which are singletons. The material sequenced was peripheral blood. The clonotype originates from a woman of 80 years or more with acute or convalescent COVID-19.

The CDR3 DNA follows: TGTGCCACCAGCGGTTCTGGGGCCAACGTCCTGACTTTC. It specifies CATSGSGANVLTF. V is TRBV24-1 and J is TRBJ2-6; unclear D gene. Germline values: CDR1 KGHDR, CDR2 SFDVKD. The CDR3 spans 13 residues. V lost 7 bases and J lost 1, with 4 bases in between.